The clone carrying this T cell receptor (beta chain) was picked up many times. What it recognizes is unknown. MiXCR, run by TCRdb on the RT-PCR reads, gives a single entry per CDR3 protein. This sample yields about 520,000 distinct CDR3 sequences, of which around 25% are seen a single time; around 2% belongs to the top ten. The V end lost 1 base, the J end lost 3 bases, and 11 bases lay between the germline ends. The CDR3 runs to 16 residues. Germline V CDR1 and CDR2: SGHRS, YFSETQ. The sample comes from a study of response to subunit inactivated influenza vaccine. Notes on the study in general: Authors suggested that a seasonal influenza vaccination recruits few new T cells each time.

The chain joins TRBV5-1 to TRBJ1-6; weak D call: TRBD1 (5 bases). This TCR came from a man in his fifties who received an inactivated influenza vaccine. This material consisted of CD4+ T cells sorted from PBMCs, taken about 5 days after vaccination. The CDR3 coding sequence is TGCGCCAGCAGCTTGAGAGGAGGGGACTATAATTCACCCCTCCACTTT. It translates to CASSLRGGDYNSPLHF. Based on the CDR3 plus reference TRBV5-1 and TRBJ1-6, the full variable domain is KAGVTQTPRYLIKTRGQQVTLSCSPISGHRSVSWYQQTPGQGLQFLFEYFSETQRNKGNFPGRFSGRQFSNSRSEMNVSTLELGDSALYLCASSLRGGDYNSPLHFGNGTRLTVT.